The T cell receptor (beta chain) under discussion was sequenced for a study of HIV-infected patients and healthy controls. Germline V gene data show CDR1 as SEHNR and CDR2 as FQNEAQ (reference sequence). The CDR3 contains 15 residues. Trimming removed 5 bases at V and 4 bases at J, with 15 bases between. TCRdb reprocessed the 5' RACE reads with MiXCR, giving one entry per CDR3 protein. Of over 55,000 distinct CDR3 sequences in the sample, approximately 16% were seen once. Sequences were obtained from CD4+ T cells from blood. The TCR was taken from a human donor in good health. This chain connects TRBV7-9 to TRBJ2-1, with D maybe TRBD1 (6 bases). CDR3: CASSPRGGPYNEQFF. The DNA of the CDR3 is TGTGCCAGCAGCCCTCGTGGGGGCCCTTACAATGAGCAGTTCTTC.